Following are 7 T cell receptor beta chains from one sample sequenced in a study of T cells in Graves' hyperthyroidism and ophthalmopathy. Amplification targeted TCR beta CDR3 regions from RNA transcripts. HTBI primers were the set used in a first-round RT-PCR of the TCR CDR3. TCRdb fed the multiplex PCR reads into MiXCR, producing one record per CDR3 protein. The profile shows around 620,000 distinct CDR3 sequences, roughly 46% of them singletons. Material: peripheral blood or thyroid tissue (not recorded which). The receptors derive from an adult woman with Graves' disease, either hyperthyroidism or ophthalmopathy (not recorded which).

The chain is built from TRBV15 and TRBJ1-2; 9 positions match TRBD1. J gave up 5 bases and V 0 bases, and 13 bases lay outside the gene matches. CDR3 length equals 18 residues. The germline V gene has CDR1 LNHNV and CDR2 YYDKDF (reference sequence). The CDR3 bases are TGTGCCACCAGCAGAGATCCTACACCGGGACAGGGTCCTTATGGCTACACCTTC. Translation: CATSRDPTPGQGPYGYTF. The full variable domain, with the rest looked up from reference TRBV15 and TRBJ1-2, is DAMVIQNPRYQVTQFGKPVTLSCSQTLNHNVMYWYQQKSSQAPKLLFHYYDKDFNNEADTPDNFQSRRPNTSFCFLDIRSPGLGDTAMYLCATSRDPTPGQGPYGYTFGSGTRLTVV.

The chain is built from TRBV10-3 and TRBJ2-5; 7 bases are a match to TRBD2. After removal of 4 bases from V and 2 bases from J, the junction contained 10 bases not matched to a gene. Germline CDR1 reads ENHRY; CDR2 reads SYGVKD. The CDR3 covers 16 residues. The CDR3 bases are TGTGCCATCAGTGGGGCTAGCGGTTCCGGTCAAGAGACCCAGTACTTC. The encoded protein is CAISGASGSGQETQYF.

V usage is TRBV7-2 and J usage is TRBJ1-2; D not resolved. Germline CDR1 SGHTA, CDR2 FQGNSA. CDR3 size: 14 residues. Trimming took off 5 bases at V and 4 bases at J, with 14 bases between the two ends. CDR3 protein: CASSQGMDVYGYTF. The DNA of the CDR3 is TGTGCCAGCAGCCAAGGCATGGACGTCTATGGCTACACCTTC.

CDR3 sequence: CASSLGWGADEQYF. The CDR3 bases are TGTGCCAGCAGCTTAGGTTGGGGAGCGGACGAGCAGTACTTC. The genes are TRBV7-2 and TRBJ2-7; D might be TRBD2 (5 bases). The CDR3 spans 14 residues. Per germline, CDR1 SGHTA and CDR2 FQGNSA. Trimming shortened V by 1 base and J by 5 bases, and 12 bases separated the two germline ends.

This clonotype was seen repeatedly, ten times or more. Relative to the germline gene, one junction end is altered; a read error may explain this. This chain links TRBV5-1 with TRBJ2-7, with 10 bases identical to TRBD1. The CDR3 runs 14 residues. Per germline, CDR1 SGHRS and CDR2 YFSETQ. CDR3 bases: TGTGCCAGCAGTTTAGACAGGGGGCCCTACGAGCAGTACTTC. Protein sequence: CASSLDRGPYEQYF.

V and J are TRBV20-1 and TRBJ1-2; D is ambiguous. V was clipped by 0 bases and J by 8 bases, with 7 bases between them. Germline-derived CDR1 and CDR2 are DFQATT and SNEGSKA (reference sequence). This CDR3 spans 11 amino acids. The CDR3: CSAREPRGYTF. CDR3 bases: TGCAGTGCTAGAGAACCCCGGGGCTACACCTTC.

This clonotype appeared a single time. The chain has TRBV2 and TRBJ2-3; no definite D call. Germline lookup yields CDR1 SNHLY and CDR2 FYNNEI. The CDR3 extends over 13 amino acids. Trimming took off 5 bases at V and 6 bases at J, with 12 bases between the two ends. CDR3: CASSSLPADTQYF. Here the CDR3 DNA reads TGTGCCAGCAGTTCGCTCCCCGCTGATACGCAGTATTTT.